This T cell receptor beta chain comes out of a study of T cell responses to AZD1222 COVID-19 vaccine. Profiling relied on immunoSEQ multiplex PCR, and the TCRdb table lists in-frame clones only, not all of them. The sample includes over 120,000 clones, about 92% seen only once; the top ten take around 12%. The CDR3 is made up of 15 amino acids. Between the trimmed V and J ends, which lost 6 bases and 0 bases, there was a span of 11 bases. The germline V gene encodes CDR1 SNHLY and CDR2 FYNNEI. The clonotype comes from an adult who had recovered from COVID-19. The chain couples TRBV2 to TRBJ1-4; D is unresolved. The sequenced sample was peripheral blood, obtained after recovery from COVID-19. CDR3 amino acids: CASRTSGATNEKLFF. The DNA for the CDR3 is TGTGCCAGCAGAACTTCCGGAGCAACTAATGAAAAACTGTTTTTT. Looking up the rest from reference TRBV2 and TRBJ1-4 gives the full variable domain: EPEVTQTPSHQVTQMGQEVILRCVPISNHLYFYWYRQILGQKVEFLVSFYNNEISEKSEIFDDQFSVERPDGSNFTLKIRSTKLEDSAMYFCASRTSGATNEKLFFGSGTQLSVL.